These 18 T cell receptor beta chains were all obtained from the same sample, sequenced in a study of cytomegalovirus exposure and HLA in healthy donors. Both 60 Vbeta primers and 13 Jbeta primers went into the PCR. Clones were read by immunoSEQ multiplex PCR, and TCRdb kept only the in-frame ones, dropping some. Among 54,000 or so clones listed, about two thirds were seen once. Sequencing was performed on PBMCs. Receptors were obtained from a woman in her sixties or seventies in good health and CMV-seropositive.

The chain employs TRBV29-1 and TRBJ1-5; tentative D call: TRBD1 (6 bases). Between the trimmed V and J ends, which lost 3 bases and 4 bases, there was a span of 10 bases. Germline CDR1 is SQVTM and CDR2 is ANQGSEA. The CDR3 is 13 residues long. The DNA for the CDR3 is TGCAGCGTTGAGACAGGTCCGAATCAGCCCCAGCATTTT. Translated: CSVETGPNQPQHF.

This rearrangement joins TRBV27 to TRBJ2-3; D perhaps matches TRBD1 (5 bases). Germline assignment: CDR1 MNHEY and CDR2 SMNVEV (reference sequence). V lost 5 bases, J lost 6 bases, and 21 bases lay in between. This CDR3 contains 16 residues. CDR3 region: CASSKGVIFDLDTQYF. The CDR3 DNA reads as TGTGCCAGCAGTAAAGGGGTTATATTTGATTTGGATACGCAGTATTTT.

The genes are TRBV5-5 and TRBJ1-1, with D hard to call. Trimming left V 2 bases short and J 3 bases short, with 8 bases between. The CDR3 extends over 13 amino acids. Looked up from germline, CDR1 is SGHKS and CDR2 is YYEKEE (reference sequence). The CDR3 protein is CASSFIADTEAFF. DNA of the CDR3: TGTGCCAGCAGCTTTATAGCCGACACTGAAGCTTTCTTT.

This chain links TRBV18 with TRBJ1-2; possible D gene TRBD1, 5 bases. The germline CDR1 and CDR2 sequences are KGHSH and LQKENI. The CDR3 length is 16 residues. V was trimmed by 0 bases and J by 8 bases, leaving 19 bases between them. CDR3 protein: CASSPPGDGLKGGYTF. In DNA, the CDR3 is TGTGCCAGCTCACCACCCGGTGACGGTCTCAAGGGGGGCTACACCTTC.

This clone was counted only a few times. The sample contains more than one DNA sequence encoding this CDR3. Here the CDR3 reads CASRTGGNQPQHF. CDR3 DNA sequence: TGTGCCAGCAGGACAGGCGGCAATCAGCCCCAGCATTTT. The chain couples TRBV27 to TRBJ1-5; TRBD1 might be the D (6 bases). The length of the CDR3 is 13 residues. CDR1 MNHEY and CDR2 SMNVEV come from the germline V gene (reference sequence). V lost 6 bases, J lost 2 bases, and 8 bases lay in between.

The V gene is TRBV11-2, the J gene TRBJ2-1; the D gene is possibly TRBD1 (5 bases). The CDR3 totals 13 residues. The germline CDR1 and CDR2 sequences are SGHAT and FQNNGV. The V end was cut by 1 base, the J end by 12 bases, with 13 bases between. CDR3 in amino acids: CASSLGGQGAQFF. The CDR3 nucleotides are TGTGCCAGCAGCTTAGGTGGTCAGGGTGCGCAGTTCTTC.

This chain uses TRBV6-1 with TRBJ2-2, with TRBD1 matching 7 bases. The CDR3 consists of 15 residues. V shed 8 bases, J shed 1 base, and the junction held 7 bases outside the gene matches. CDR1 MNHNS and CDR2 SASEGT come from the germline V gene. The CDR3 DNA reads as TGTGCCAGCCGACTGCGACAGGGGAACACCGGGGAGCTGTTTTTT. This codes for CASRLRQGNTGELFF.

The chain couples TRBV5-1 to TRBJ2-1; TRBD1 agrees at 9 bases. Trimming took 2 bases from V and 7 from J; bases not matched to a gene: 4. This CDR3 comprises 14 residues. CDR1 and CDR2 from the germline V gene are SGHRS and YFSETQ. The CDR3 here is CASSLQTGGNEQFF. Written as DNA, the CDR3 is TGCGCCAGCAGCTTACAGACAGGGGGAAATGAGCAGTTCTTC.

CDR3 amino acids: CASSSRVTDTQYF. In nucleotides, the CDR3 is TGCGCCAGCAGCTCCAGGGTAACAGATACGCAGTATTTT. The V gene is TRBV5-1, the J gene TRBJ2-3, with D possibly TRBD1 on 5 matching bases. Germline-derived CDR1 and CDR2 are SGHRS and YFSETQ. V lost 3 bases to trimming and J lost 3 bases, with 8 bases between them. This CDR3 comprises 13 residues. Combining the CDR3 with reference TRBV5-1 and TRBJ2-3 gives the whole variable domain KAGVTQTPRYLIKTRGQQVTLSCSPISGHRSVSWYQQTPGQGLQFLFEYFSETQRNKGNFPGRFSGRQFSNSRSEMNVSTLELGDSALYLCASSSRVTDTQYFGPGTRLTVL.

The DNA for the CDR3 is TGTGCCAGCAGCTTAGGACAGGGGGAGACCCAGTACTTC. It encodes CASSLGQGETQYF. The rearrangement uses TRBV7-2 and TRBJ2-5; 8 nucleotides match TRBD1. This CDR3 comprises 13 residues. Germline values: CDR1 SGHTA, CDR2 FQGNSA. Trimming took 1 base from V and 5 from J; bases not matched to a gene: 0.

The gene calls are TRBV7-8 and TRBJ2-7, with 7 nucleotides matching TRBD1. Germline CDR1 SGHVS, CDR2 FQNEAQ. CDR3 length: 14 amino acids. V was clipped by 5 bases and J by 1 base; unmatched bases: 5. Here the CDR3 DNA reads TGTGCCAGCAGCATCGACAGGGTATCCTACGAGCAGTACTTC. The encoded protein is CASSIDRVSYEQYF.

V is TRBV15 and J is TRBJ1-3; tentative D call: TRBD1 (5 bases). Germline V gene sequence: CDR1 LNHNV, CDR2 YYDKDF (reference sequence). This CDR3 has 14 amino acids. The V gene lost 3 bases and the J gene lost 4 bases, with 10 bases spanning the gap. This chain's CDR3 is CATSSTQVGNTIYF. As DNA, the CDR3 is TGTGCCACCAGCAGTACACAGGTGGGAAACACCATATATTTT.

V gene TRBV27 combines with J gene TRBJ1-1, with no clear D. This CDR3 is 13 amino acids long. The germline V gene has CDR1 MNHEY and CDR2 SMNVEV (reference sequence). Trimming stripped 7 bases from V and 0 bases from J, with 9 bases between. The CDR3 coding sequence is TGTGCCAGCACCGCTCAGATGAACACTGAAGCTTTCTTT. Its protein product is CASTAQMNTEAFF.

This clone appeared a single time. V gene TRBV6-5 combines with J gene TRBJ1-4, with TRBD1 identical over 7 bases. V shed 4 bases and J 12 bases; nucleotides not matched to a gene: 11. The germline CDR1 and CDR2 sequences are MNHEY and SVGAGI. The CDR3 sequence is 14 residues long. Here the CDR3 DNA reads TGTGCCAGCAGTTCTCGACAGGGCACTGGGGAACTGTTTTTT. This encodes CASSSRQGTGELFF.

The genes are TRBV9 and TRBJ1-3, with D possibly being TRBD1 (6 bases). Germline CDR1 SGDLS, CDR2 YYNGEE. V lost 1 base, J lost 2 bases, and 10 bases lay in between. This CDR3 has 15 residues. The CDR3 loop reads CASSVSSGAGNTIYF. Here the CDR3 DNA reads TGTGCCAGCAGCGTATCTTCAGGGGCTGGAAACACCATATATTTT.

This chain connects TRBV27 to TRBJ2-7; the D gene is possibly TRBD2 (7 bases). From germline, CDR1 is MNHEY and CDR2 SMNVEV (reference sequence). V was cut by 1 base and J by 7 bases, with 20 bases left in between. The CDR3 is 16 amino acids. The CDR3 DNA sequence: TGTGCCAGCAGTTTATATGGGGGGGCCCGATCAACGGAGCAGTACTTC. Translated: CASSLYGGARSTEQYF.

The rearrangement joins TRBV9 to TRBJ1-3, with D tentatively TRBD1 (6 bases). Germline CDR1 reads SGDLS; CDR2 reads YYNGEE. The V end was cut by 1 base, the J end by 2 bases, with 19 bases between. The CDR3 extends over 18 amino acids. The CDR3 is CASSVSDMPGTTGNTIYF. The CDR3 DNA follows: TGTGCCAGCAGCGTAAGCGATATGCCAGGGACAACTGGAAACACCATATATTTT.

The chain links TRBV7-3 to TRBJ2-1; weak D call: TRBD1 (6 bases). Germline-derived CDR1 and CDR2 are SGHTA and FQGTGA. The CDR3 contains 15 residues. V dropped 5 bases and J dropped 0 bases, with 11 bases sitting between them. The CDR3 region is CASSLDRFSYNEQFF. DNA of the CDR3: TGTGCCAGCAGCCTGGACAGATTCTCCTACAATGAGCAGTTCTTC.